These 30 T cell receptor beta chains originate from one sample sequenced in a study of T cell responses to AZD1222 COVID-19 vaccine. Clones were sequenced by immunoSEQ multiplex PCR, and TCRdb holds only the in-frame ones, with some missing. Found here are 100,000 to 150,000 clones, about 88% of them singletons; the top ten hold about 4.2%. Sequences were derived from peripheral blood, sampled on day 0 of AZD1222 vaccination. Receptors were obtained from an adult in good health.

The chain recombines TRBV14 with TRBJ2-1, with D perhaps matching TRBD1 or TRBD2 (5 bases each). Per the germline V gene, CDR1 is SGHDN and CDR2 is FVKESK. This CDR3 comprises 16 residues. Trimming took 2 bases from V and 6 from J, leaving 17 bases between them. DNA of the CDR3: TGTGCCAGCAGCCAATACCAGGGAGCCCCCGGCAATGAGCAGTTCTTC. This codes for CASSQYQGAPGNEQFF.

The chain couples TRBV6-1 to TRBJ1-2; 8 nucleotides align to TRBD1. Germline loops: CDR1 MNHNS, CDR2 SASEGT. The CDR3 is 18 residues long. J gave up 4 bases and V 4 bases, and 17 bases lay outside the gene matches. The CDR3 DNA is TGTGCCAGCAGTGCAGGGGCAGGGGGCATTGGGGGGCTCTATGGCTACACCTTC. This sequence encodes CASSAGAGGIGGLYGYTF.

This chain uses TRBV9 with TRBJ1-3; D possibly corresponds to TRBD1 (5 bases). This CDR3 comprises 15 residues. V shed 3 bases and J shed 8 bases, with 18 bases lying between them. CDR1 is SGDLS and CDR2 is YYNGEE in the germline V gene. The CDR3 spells CASSERPGQGHTIYF. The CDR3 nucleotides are TGTGCCAGCAGCGAGAGGCCCGGGCAGGGCCACACCATATATTTT.

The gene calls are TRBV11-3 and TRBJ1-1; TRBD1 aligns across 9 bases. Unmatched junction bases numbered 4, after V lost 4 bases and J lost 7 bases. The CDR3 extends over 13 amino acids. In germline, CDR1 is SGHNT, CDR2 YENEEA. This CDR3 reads CASSSQGASEAFF. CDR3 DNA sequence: TGTGCCAGCAGCTCACAGGGGGCTAGTGAAGCTTTCTTT.

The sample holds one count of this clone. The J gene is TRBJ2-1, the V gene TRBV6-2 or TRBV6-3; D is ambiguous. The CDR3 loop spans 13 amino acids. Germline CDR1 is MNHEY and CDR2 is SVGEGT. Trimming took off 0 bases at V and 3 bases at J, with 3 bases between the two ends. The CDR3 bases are TGTGCCAGCAGTTACTCCGGCTACAATGAGCAGTTCTTC. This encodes CASSYSGYNEQFF.

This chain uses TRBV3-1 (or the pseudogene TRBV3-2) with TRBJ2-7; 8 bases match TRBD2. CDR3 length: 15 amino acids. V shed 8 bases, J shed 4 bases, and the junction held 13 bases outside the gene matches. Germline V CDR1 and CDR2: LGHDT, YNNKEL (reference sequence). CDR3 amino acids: CASSPQAGAFYEQYF. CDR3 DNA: TGTGCCAGCTCCCCCCAAGCGGGGGCGTTTTACGAGCAGTACTTC.

The CDR3 loop is CASSLQGLGQETQYF. CDR3 nucleotides: TGCGCCAGCAGCCTGCAGGGTCTGGGACAAGAGACCCAGTACTTC. The chain links TRBV4-1 to TRBJ2-5; a possible D gene is TRBD1 (5 bases). The CDR3 is 15 amino acids. V lost 4 bases and J 2 bases, leaving 14 bases between the germline ends. CDR1 is MGHRA and CDR2 is YSYEKL in the germline V gene.

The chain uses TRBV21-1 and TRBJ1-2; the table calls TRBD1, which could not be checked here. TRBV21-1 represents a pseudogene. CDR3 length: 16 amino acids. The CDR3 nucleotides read TGTGCCAGCAGCAAAGCTAGGGACAGTTTTAACTATGGCTACACCTTC. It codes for CASSKARDSFNYGYTF.

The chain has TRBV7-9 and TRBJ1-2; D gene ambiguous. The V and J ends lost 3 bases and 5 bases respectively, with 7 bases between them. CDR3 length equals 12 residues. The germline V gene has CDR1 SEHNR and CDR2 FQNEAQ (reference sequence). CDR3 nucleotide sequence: TGTGCCAGCAGCTTCGCAGATTATGGCTACACCTTC. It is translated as CASSFADYGYTF.

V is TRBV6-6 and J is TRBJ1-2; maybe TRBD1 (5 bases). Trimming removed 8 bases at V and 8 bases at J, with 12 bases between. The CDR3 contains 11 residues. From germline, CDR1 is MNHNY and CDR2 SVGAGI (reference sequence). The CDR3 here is CASGALEGYTF. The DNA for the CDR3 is TGTGCCAGCGGGGCACTAGAGGGCTACACCTTC.

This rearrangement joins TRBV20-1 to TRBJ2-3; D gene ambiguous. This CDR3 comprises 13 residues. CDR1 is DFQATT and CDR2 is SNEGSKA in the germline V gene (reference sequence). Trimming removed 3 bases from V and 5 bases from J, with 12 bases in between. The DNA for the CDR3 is TGCAGTGCTAGTTTCCAGGCCCTAGATACGCAGTATTTT. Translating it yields CSASFQALDTQYF.

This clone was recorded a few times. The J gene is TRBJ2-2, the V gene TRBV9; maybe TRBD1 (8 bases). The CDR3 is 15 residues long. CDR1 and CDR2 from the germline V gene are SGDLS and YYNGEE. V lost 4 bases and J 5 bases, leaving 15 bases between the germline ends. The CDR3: CASSQGAGETGELFF. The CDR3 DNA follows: TGTGCCAGCAGCCAGGGGGCGGGAGAAACCGGGGAGCTGTTTTTT.

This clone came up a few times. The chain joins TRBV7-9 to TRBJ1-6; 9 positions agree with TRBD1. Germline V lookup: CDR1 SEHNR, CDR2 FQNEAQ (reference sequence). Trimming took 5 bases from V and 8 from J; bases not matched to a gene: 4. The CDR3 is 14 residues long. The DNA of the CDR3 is TGTGCCAGCAGCCTCCGACAGGGGGATTCACCCCTCCACTTT. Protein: CASSLRQGDSPLHF.

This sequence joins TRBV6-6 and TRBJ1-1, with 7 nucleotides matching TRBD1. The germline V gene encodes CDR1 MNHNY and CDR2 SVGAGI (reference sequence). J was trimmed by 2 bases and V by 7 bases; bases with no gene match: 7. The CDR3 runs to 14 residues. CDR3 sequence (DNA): TGTGCCAGCACGGAACAGGGGCGCAACACTGAAGCTTTCTTT. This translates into CASTEQGRNTEAFF.

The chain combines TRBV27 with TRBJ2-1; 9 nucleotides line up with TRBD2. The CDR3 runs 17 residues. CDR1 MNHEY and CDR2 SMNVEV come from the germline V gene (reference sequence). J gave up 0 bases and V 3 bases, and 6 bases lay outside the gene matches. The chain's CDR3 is CASSFSGSGGSYNEQFF. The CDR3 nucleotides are TGTGCCAGCAGTTTTAGCGGGAGCGGGGGCTCCTACAATGAGCAGTTCTTC.

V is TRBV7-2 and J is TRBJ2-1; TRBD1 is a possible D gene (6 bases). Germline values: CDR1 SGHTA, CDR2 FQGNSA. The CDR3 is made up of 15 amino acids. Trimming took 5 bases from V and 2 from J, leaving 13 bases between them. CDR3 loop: CASSQTQGTYNEQFF. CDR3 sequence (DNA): TGTGCCAGCAGCCAGACACAGGGCACCTACAATGAGCAGTTCTTC.

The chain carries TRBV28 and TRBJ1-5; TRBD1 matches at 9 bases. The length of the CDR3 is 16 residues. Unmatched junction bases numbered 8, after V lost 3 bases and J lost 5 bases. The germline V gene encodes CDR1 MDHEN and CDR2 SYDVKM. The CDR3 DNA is TGTGCCAGCAGTTTTTTGCCCGGGACAGGGTATCAGCCCCAGCATTTT. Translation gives CASSFLPGTGYQPQHF. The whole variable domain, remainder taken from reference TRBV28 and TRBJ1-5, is DVKVTQSSRYLVKRTGEKVFLECVQDMDHENMFWYRQDPGLGLRLIYFSYDVKMKEKGDIPEGYSVSREKKERFSLILESASTNQTSMYLCASSFLPGTGYQPQHFGDGTRLSIL.

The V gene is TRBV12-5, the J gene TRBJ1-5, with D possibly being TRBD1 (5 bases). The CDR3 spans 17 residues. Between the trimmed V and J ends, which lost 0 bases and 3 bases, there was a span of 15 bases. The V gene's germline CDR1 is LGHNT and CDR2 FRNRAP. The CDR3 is CASGLVRGNEDNQPQHF. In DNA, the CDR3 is TGTGCTAGTGGTTTGGTTAGGGGTAACGAGGACAATCAGCCCCAGCATTTT.

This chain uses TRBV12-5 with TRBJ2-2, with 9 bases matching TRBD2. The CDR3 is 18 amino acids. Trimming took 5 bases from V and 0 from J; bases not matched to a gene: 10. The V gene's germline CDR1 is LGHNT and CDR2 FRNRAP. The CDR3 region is CASGQSPGTSPNTGELFF. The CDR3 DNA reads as TGTGCTAGTGGTCAGAGTCCCGGGACTAGCCCGAACACCGGGGAGCTGTTTTTT.

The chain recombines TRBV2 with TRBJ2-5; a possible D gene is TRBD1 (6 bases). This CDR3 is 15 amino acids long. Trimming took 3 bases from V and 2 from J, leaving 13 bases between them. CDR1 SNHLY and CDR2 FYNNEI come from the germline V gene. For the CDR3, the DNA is TGTGCCAGCAGTGAGGGCAGTCAGGGGCAAGAGACCCAGTACTTC. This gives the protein CASSEGSQGQETQYF.

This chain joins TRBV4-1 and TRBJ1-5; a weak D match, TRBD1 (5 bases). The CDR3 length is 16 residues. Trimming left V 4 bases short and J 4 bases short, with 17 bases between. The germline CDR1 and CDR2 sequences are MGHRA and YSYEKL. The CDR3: CASSRYYDRPNQPQHF. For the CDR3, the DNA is TGCGCCAGCAGCCGATACTACGACAGACCTAATCAGCCCCAGCATTTT.

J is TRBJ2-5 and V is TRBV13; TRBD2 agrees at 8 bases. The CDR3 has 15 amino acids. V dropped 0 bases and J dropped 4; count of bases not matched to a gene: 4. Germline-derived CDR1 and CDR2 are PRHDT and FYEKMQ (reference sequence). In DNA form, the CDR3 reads TGTGCCAGCAGCTTAGGGTCCGGGACTAGAGAGACCCAGTACTTC. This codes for CASSLGSGTRETQYF.

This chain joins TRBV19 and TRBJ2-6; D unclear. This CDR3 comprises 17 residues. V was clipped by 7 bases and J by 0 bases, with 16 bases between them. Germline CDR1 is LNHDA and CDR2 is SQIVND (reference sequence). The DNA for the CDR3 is TGTGCCAGTAATAGATTCTTAGACCTCTCTGGGGCCAACGTCCTGACTTTC. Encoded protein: CASNRFLDLSGANVLTF.

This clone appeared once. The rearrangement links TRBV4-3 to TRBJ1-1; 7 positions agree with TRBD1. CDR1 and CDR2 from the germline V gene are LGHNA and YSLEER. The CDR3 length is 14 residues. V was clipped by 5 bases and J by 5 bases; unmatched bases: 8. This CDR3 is CASSGPGGRTEAFF. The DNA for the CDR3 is TGCGCCAGCAGCGGCCCAGGGGGACGAACTGAAGCTTTCTTT.

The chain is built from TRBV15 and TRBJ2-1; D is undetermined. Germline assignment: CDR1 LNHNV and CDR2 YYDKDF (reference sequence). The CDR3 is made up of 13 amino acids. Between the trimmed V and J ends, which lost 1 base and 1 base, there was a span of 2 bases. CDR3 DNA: TGTGCCACCAGCAGAGGATCCTACAATGAGCAGTTCTTC. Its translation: CATSRGSYNEQFF. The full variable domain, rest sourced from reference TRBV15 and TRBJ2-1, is DAMVIQNPRYQVTQFGKPVTLSCSQTLNHNVMYWYQQKSSQAPKLLFHYYDKDFNNEADTPDNFQSRRPNTSFCFLDIRSPGLGDTAMYLCATSRGSYNEQFFGPGTRLTVL.

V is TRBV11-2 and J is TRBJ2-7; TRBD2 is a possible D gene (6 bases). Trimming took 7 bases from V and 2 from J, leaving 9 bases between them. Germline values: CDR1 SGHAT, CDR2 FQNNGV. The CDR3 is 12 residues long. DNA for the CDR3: TGTGCCAGCACGGGGGAACCCTACGAGCAGTACTTC. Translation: CASTGEPYEQYF.

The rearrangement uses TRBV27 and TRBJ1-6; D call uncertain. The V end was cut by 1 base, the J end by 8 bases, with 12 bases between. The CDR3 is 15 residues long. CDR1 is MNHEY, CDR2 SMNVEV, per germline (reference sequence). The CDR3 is CASSLLPGFDSPLHF. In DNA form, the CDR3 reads TGTGCCAGCAGTTTATTGCCCGGCTTTGATTCACCCCTCCACTTT.

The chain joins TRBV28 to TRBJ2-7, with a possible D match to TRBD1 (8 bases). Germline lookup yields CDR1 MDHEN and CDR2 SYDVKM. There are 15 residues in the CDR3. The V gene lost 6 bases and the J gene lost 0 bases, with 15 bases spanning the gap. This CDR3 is CASRSTGGGSYEQYF. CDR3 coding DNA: TGTGCCAGCAGGTCAACAGGGGGGGGCTCCTACGAGCAGTACTTC.

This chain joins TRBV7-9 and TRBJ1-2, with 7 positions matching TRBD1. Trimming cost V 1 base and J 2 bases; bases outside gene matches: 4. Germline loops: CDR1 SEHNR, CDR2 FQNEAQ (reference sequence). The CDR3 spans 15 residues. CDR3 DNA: TGTGCCAGCAGCTTAGGTACAGGGGTAAACTATGGCTACACCTTC. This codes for CASSLGTGVNYGYTF.

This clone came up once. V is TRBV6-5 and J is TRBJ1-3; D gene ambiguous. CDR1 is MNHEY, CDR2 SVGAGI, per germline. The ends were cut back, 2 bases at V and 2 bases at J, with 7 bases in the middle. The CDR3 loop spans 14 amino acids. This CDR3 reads CASSYSQTGNTIYF. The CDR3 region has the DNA TGTGCCAGCAGTTACAGCCAGACTGGAAACACCATATATTTT.